A single sample gave rise to the 2 T cell receptor beta chains below, sequenced in a study of T-cell memory formation after mild COVID-19. TCRdb used MiXCR to reprocess the 5' RACE reads, holding one entry per CDR3 protein. The table shows approximately 350,000 distinct CDR3 sequences, with 10% to 15% occurring only once. The sample comprised PBMCs or a T cell subset sorted from them (not recorded which). The receptor source for this set is a man between 18 and 29 years old who had mild COVID-19 (a few samples of this study predate the infection). Cell type and time point are not known.

The gene calls are TRBV12-3 or TRBV12-4 and TRBJ1-5; D not resolved. V lost 3 bases to trimming and J lost 3 bases, with 3 bases between them. The CDR3 is made up of 12 amino acids. The CDR3 bases are TGTGCCAGCAGTTTTGACAATCAGCCCCAGCATTTT. Its protein product is CASSFDNQPQHF.

This clonotype turned up a few times. The gene calls are TRBV23-1 and TRBJ2-5; 8 nucleotides align to TRBD1. TRBV23-1 is an ORF, with its function uncertain. The CDR3 sequence is 15 residues long. Trimming cost V 2 bases and J 2 bases; bases outside gene matches: 4. The CDR3 sequence: CASSQDRGWQETQYF. The CDR3 coding sequence is TGCGCCAGCAGTCAAGACAGGGGTTGGCAAGAGACCCAGTACTTC.